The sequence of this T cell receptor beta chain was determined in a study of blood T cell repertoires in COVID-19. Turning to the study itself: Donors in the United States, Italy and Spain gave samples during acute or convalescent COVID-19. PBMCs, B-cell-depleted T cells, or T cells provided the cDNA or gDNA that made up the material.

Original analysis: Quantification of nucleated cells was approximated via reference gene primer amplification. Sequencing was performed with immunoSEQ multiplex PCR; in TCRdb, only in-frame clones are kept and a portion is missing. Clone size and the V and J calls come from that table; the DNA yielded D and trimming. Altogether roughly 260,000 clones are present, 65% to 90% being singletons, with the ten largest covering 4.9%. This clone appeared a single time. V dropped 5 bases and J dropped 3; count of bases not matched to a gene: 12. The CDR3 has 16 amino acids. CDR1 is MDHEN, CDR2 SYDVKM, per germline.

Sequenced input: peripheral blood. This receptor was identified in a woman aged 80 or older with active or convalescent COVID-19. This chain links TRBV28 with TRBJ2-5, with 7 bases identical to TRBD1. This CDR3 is CASSQRQGTGKETQYF. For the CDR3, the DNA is TGTGCCAGCAGTCAACGACAGGGCACGGGGAAAGAGACCCAGTACTTC.